Presented here are 9 T cell receptor beta chains from one specimen sequenced in a study of glioma-infiltrating T cells after dendritic cell vaccination. Method: immunoSEQ multiplex PCR; TCRdb's copy keeps in-frame clones and lacks some. This sample has about 90,000 clones, with approximately 87% found just once. This sample comprised blood, obtained before dendritic cell vaccination. These receptors were obtained from a human donor with glioblastoma.

The chain has TRBV27 and TRBJ2-3, with 9 bases fitting TRBD2. The CDR3 is 19 amino acids. Trimming removed 2 bases from V and 4 bases from J; junction bases left unmatched: 16. CDR1 and CDR2 from the germline V gene are MNHEY and SMNVEV (reference sequence). The CDR3 DNA sequence: TGTGCCAGCAGTTTACGACCGGGACTAGCAAGGTTAATTCCAGATACGCAGTATTTT. It is translated as CASSLRPGLARLIPDTQYF.

This chain uses TRBV6-5 with TRBJ2-7; a possible D gene is TRBD1 (6 bases). The CDR3 extends over 14 amino acids. Deletions cut 7 bases from V and 5 bases from J, with 18 bases between. The germline V gene has CDR1 MNHEY and CDR2 SVGAGI. The CDR3 protein is CASNTLGAPHEQYF. The CDR3 DNA reads TGTGCCAGCAACACGCTGGGGGCGCCCCACGAGCAGTACTTC.

In its sample, this clone was seen a few times. A read error may produce the germline difference seen at one junction end. The V call is TRBV5-1, the J call TRBJ2-5; 7 bases match TRBD2. CDR1 and CDR2 (germline): SGHRS, YFSETQ. The CDR3 length is 14 residues. The CDR3 region is CASSSQTPTSPLDF. The CDR3 nucleotides read TGCGCCAGCAGCTCGCAGACCCCGACTAGCCCATTAGACTTC.

V and J are TRBV4-1 and TRBJ2-1; D remains ambiguous. Looked up from germline, CDR1 is MGHRA and CDR2 is YSYEKL. Trimming pared 0 bases from V and 9 bases from J, leaving 9 bases between. The CDR3 has 13 residues. The CDR3 DNA follows: TGCGCCAGCAGCCAAGATTGGGCGAGTGAGCAGTTCTTC. It is translated as CASSQDWASEQFF.

Remarks on this clone: At one boundary the junction diverges from the germline segment, which might be a read error. The genes are TRBV5-8 and TRBJ1-5; tentative D call: TRBD1 (5 bases). Germline V gives CDR1 SGHTS, CDR2 YDEGEE. The CDR3 is 14 residues long. CDR3 region: CASILAGGYQPQHF. Written as DNA, the CDR3 is TGTGCCAGCATCTTGGCGGGGGGTTATCAGCCCCAGCATTTT.

The chain joins TRBV20-1 to TRBJ2-7; tentatively, D is TRBD2 (5 bases). This CDR3 is built from 11 residues. In germline, CDR1 is DFQATT, CDR2 SNEGSKA (reference sequence). CDR3 DNA: TGCAAGACCGGGAAAGCCTACGAGCAGTACTTC. It encodes CKTGKAYEQYF.

V and J are TRBV7-3 and TRBJ2-6; D is perhaps TRBD2 (5 bases). The CDR3 contains 18 residues. Looked up from germline, CDR1 is SGHTA and CDR2 is FQGTGA. V was pared by 0 bases and J by 0 bases, with 12 bases between. The CDR3 nucleotides are TGTGCCAGCAGCTTAACGGCGGGCCGTAGCTCTGGGGCCAACGTCCTGACTTTC. Translation: CASSLTAGRSSGANVLTF.

The chain recombines TRBV5-1 with TRBJ2-7; 11 positions match TRBD1. The CDR3 consists of 14 residues. Germline V lookup: CDR1 SGHRS, CDR2 YFSETQ. V shed 4 bases and J 4 bases; nucleotides not matched to a gene: 4. CDR3 in DNA: TGCGCCAGCAGCGGACAGGGGGCGAGGTACGAGCAGTACTTC. This encodes CASSGQGARYEQYF.

In its sample, this clone was seen once. This chain connects TRBV15 to TRBJ1-5; no firm D call. The germline V gene has CDR1 LNHNV and CDR2 YYDKDF (reference sequence). V lost 7 bases to trimming and J lost 5 bases, with 15 bases between them. The CDR3 runs to 14 residues. The CDR3 sequence: CATKQDLAYQPQHF. CDR3 coding DNA: TGTGCCACCAAGCAGGACCTAGCTTATCAGCCCCAGCATTTT.